One and the same sample provided the 15 T cell receptor beta chains below, sequenced in a study of T cells after posttransplantation cyclophosphamide. Cyclophosphamide on days +3 and +4 followed busulfan-fludarabine conditioning and a marrow graft. Clones were sequenced by immunoSEQ multiplex PCR, and TCRdb holds only the in-frame ones, with some missing. The specimen has 24,000 or so clones, none found just once. The source material was PBMCs, sampled after allogeneic stem cell transplant with posttransplant cyclophosphamide. These receptors came from a male patient in his late teens or twenties who received an allogeneic stem cell transplant from a related donor, was CMV-positive, and had no GVHD. The graft donor may have given rise to some T cells.

The chain carries TRBV30 and TRBJ1-6; 8 bases are shared with TRBD1. The CDR3 consists of 15 residues. Germline-derived CDR1 and CDR2 are GTSNPN and SVGIG (reference sequence). Trimming removed 0 bases from V and 8 bases from J; junction bases left unmatched: 6. CDR3 amino acids: CAWSVLGQGDSPLHF. CDR3 nucleotides: TGTGCCTGGAGTGTACTCGGACAGGGTGATTCACCCCTCCACTTT.

This clone has a count of ten or more. The genes are TRBV27 and TRBJ2-3, with 8 bases lining up with TRBD2. Germline V CDR1 and CDR2: MNHEY, SMNVEV (reference sequence). The J segment lost 10 bases and the V segment lost 9 bases, leaving 18 bases of the junction unmatched. The CDR3 extends over 15 amino acids. The CDR3 DNA is TGTGCCAGTATCCCGGGGGGGGCTAGTTTTGGGCCGCAGTATTTT. Its protein is CASIPGGASFGPQYF.

This rearrangement joins TRBV11-2 to TRBJ2-4; 12 bases line up with TRBD1. The CDR3 is 19 amino acids. Germline V gives CDR1 SGHAT, CDR2 FQNNGV. V shed 3 bases and J 2 bases; nucleotides not matched to a gene: 11. CDR3 amino acids: CASSLGPGQGAETKNIQYF. DNA of the CDR3: TGTGCCAGCAGCTTGGGTCCGGGACAGGGGGCCGAGACCAAAAACATTCAGTACTTC.

The chain carries TRBV5-1 and TRBJ2-5; the match to TRBD1 covers 9 bases. The J call may be incorrect, as the DNA end agrees better with TRBJ2-7. CDR3 length: 15 residues. Germline V gene lookup returns CDR1 SGHRS and CDR2 YFSETQ. The CDR3 reads CASRSTWDRVYEQYF. CDR3 nucleotide sequence: TGCGCCAGCAGATCGACGTGGGACAGGGTCTACGAGCAGTACTTC.

In this sample, this clone turned up a few times. The J gene is TRBJ2-5, the V gene TRBV7-9; TRBD2 agrees at 10 bases. The J call may be mistaken, given a closer DNA end match to TRBJ2-7. CDR3 length: 15 residues. The germline gives CDR1 SEHNR, CDR2 FQNEAQ (reference sequence). CDR3: CASSLVASGGYEQYF. The CDR3 nucleotides read TGTGCCAGCAGCTTAGTAGCTAGCGGGGGCTACGAGCAGTACTTC.

This clone was seen repeatedly, ten times or more. This CDR3 is CASSIEGAGNQPQHF. The CDR3 nucleotides read TGTGCCAGTAGTATAGAGGGGGCAGGAAATCAGCCCCAGCATTTT. The genes are TRBV19 and TRBJ1-5; perhaps TRBD1 as D (6 bases). Germline loops: CDR1 LNHDA, CDR2 SQIVND (reference sequence). CDR3 length: 15 residues. Trimming took 0 bases from V and 4 from J, leaving 10 bases between them.

This clone was detected ten times or more. V and J are TRBV5-1 and TRBJ2-5; 7 bases are shared with TRBD1. J gave up 3 bases and V 3 bases, and 5 bases lay outside the gene matches. Germline V gene data show CDR1 as SGHRS and CDR2 as YFSETQ. The CDR3 extends over 14 amino acids. CDR3 in amino acids: CASSSTGLKETQYF. The CDR3 DNA sequence: TGCGCCAGCAGCTCGACAGGGCTGAAAGAGACCCAGTACTTC.

The table lists this clone with many counts. The V gene is TRBV19, the J gene TRBJ2-3, with 8 nucleotides matching TRBD1. CDR3 length: 17 residues. The germline V gene has CDR1 LNHDA and CDR2 SQIVND (reference sequence). J was trimmed by 4 bases and V by 6 bases; bases with no gene match: 15. CDR3 loop: CASSHYGAGGRPDTQYF. The CDR3 region has the DNA TGTGCCAGTAGCCATTACGGGGCAGGGGGCCGGCCAGATACGCAGTATTTT.

This clone has at least ten counts. The chain recombines TRBV28 with TRBJ2-5; possibly TRBD2 for D (6 bases). Between the trimmed V and J ends, which lost 2 bases and 2 bases, there was a span of 9 bases. This CDR3 has 14 residues. Germline-derived CDR1 and CDR2 are MDHEN and SYDVKM. For the CDR3, the DNA is TGTGCCAGCAGTTTAAGCGGGTCGCAAGAGACCCAGTACTTC. Its translation is CASSLSGSQETQYF.

This clone has ten or more counts. This chain's CDR3 is CASSQDSTQYSDTQYF. CDR3 DNA sequence: TGTGCCAGCAGCCAAGATTCCACCCAATACTCAGATACGCAGTATTTT. This sequence joins TRBV4-2 and TRBJ2-3; D not certain. The V end lost 0 bases, the J end lost 4 bases, and 14 bases lay between the germline ends. This CDR3 is built from 16 residues. Germline CDR1 is LGHNA and CDR2 is YNFKEQ.

This clone was seen at least ten times. The chain uses TRBV30 and TRBJ1-5, with 12 bases aligning to TRBD1. From germline, CDR1 is GTSNPN and CDR2 SVGIG (reference sequence). V gave up 5 bases and J gave up 7 bases; unmatched junction bases: 9. CDR3 length: 15 residues. CDR3 sequence (DNA): TGTGCCTGGGTGGGACCGGGACAGGGGGCCCAGCCCCAGCATTTT. Translation gives CAWVGPGQGAQPQHF.

The table lists this clone with many counts. This sequence joins TRBV6-5 and TRBJ1-4; D remains unclear. This CDR3 is 13 amino acids long. Trimming cost V 0 bases and J 10 bases, with 9 bases left between them. The germline V gene encodes CDR1 MNHEY and CDR2 SVGAGI. The CDR3 region has the DNA TGTGCCAGCAGTTACTCAGCCGGTGGAAAACTGTTTTTT. Its translation is CASSYSAGGKLFF.

This clone was detected many times. V gene TRBV7-9 combines with J gene TRBJ2-3; the D gene is possibly TRBD2 (7 bases). From germline, CDR1 is SEHNR and CDR2 FQNEAQ (reference sequence). The V and J ends lost 2 bases and 3 bases respectively, with 12 bases between them. The CDR3 is 15 amino acids. The CDR3 sequence: CASSLLRGGTDTQYF. The DNA for the CDR3 is TGTGCCAGCAGCTTACTTAGGGGGGGGACAGATACGCAGTATTTT.

Many counts were recorded for this clone. V and J are TRBV19 and TRBJ2-6, with 8 bases identical to TRBD1. Germline V lookup: CDR1 LNHDA, CDR2 SQIVND (reference sequence). The CDR3 is 16 residues long. The J segment lost 2 bases and the V segment lost 3 bases, leaving 3 bases of the junction unmatched. The CDR3 region is CASSIAGGAGANVLTF. CDR3 in DNA: TGTGCCAGTAGTATTGCAGGGGGCGCTGGGGCCAACGTCCTGACTTTC.

Many counts were recorded for this clone. V usage is TRBV29-1 and J usage is TRBJ1-2; tentative D call: TRBD1 (6 bases). The V gene's germline CDR1 is SQVTM and CDR2 ANQGSEA. CDR3 length: 12 amino acids. Trimming took off 3 bases at V and 5 bases at J, with 10 bases between the two ends. Written as DNA, the CDR3 is TGCAGCGTTGACCAGGGGACGTATGGCTACACCTTC. This codes for CSVDQGTYGYTF.